These 26 T cell receptor beta chains were all obtained from the same sample, sequenced in a study of CD8 T cells in ankylosing spondylitis. General study points: A TCR beta motif of about eight highly homologous variants seemed to mark ankylosing spondylitis blood.

TCRdb ran MiXCR on the 5' RACE reads and lists one entry per CDR3 protein. Of hundreds of thousands of distinct CDR3 sequences in the sample, about a sixth were seen once. Their target antigens are unknown. Sequenced sample: blood, either unsorted or a sorted T cell fraction (not recorded which). The receptors were sampled from a male donor with ankylosing spondylitis.

This clonotype was found a few times. The chain combines TRBV7-2 with TRBJ2-5; 10 bases fit TRBD2. The CDR3 runs to 17 residues. V shed 1 base and J 5 bases; nucleotides not matched to a gene: 10. Germline assignment: CDR1 SGHTA and CDR2 FQGNSA. The CDR3 region has the DNA TGTGCCAGCAGCTTAGTCCTCCTAGCGGGAGAGGATGAGACCCAGTACTTC. It yields the protein CASSLVLLAGEDETQYF.

The chain has TRBV11-2 and TRBJ2-7; the D gene is possibly TRBD2 (6 bases). Germline CDR1 and CDR2: SGHAT and FQNNGV. Trimming shortened V by 5 bases and J by 7 bases, and 21 bases separated the two germline ends. CDR3 size: 15 residues. CDR3 sequence: CASSLLAGSGTEQYF. The CDR3 nucleotides read TGTGCCAGCAGCCTCCTCGCGGGATCGGGTACGGAGCAGTACTTC.

The count of this clonotype is one. The chain's CDR3 is CASSLGDRVPSYEQYF. The CDR3 coding sequence is TGCGCCAGCAGCTTGGGGGACAGGGTCCCTTCCTACGAGCAGTACTTC. The chain links TRBV5-1 to TRBJ2-7, with TRBD1 identical over 9 bases. The CDR3 is 16 residues long. The ends lost 0 bases at V and 1 base at J; junction bases unmatched: 5. Germline CDR1 is SGHRS and CDR2 is YFSETQ.

V and J are TRBV12-3 or TRBV12-4 and TRBJ1-5, with a weak D call TRBD1 (5 bases). V was pared by 6 bases and J by 4 bases, with 16 bases between. There are 15 residues in the CDR3. The CDR3 DNA reads as TGTGCCAGCAGCCGCTCCGGGACTGAGAATCAGCCCCAGCATTTT. It translates to CASSRSGTENQPQHF.

In its sample, this clonotype was seen a few times. The chain is built from TRBV7-9 and TRBJ2-1; D is perhaps TRBD2 (5 bases). CDR1 and CDR2 from the germline V gene are SEHNR and FQNEAQ (reference sequence). The germline V and J ends were trimmed by 3 bases and 9 bases, with 15 bases remaining between them. The CDR3 runs to 14 residues. CDR3 coding DNA: TGTGCCAGCAGCTTTGAAACCCGGAGGAGTGAGCAGTTCTTC. Its translation is CASSFETRRSEQFF.

In its sample, this clonotype was seen many times. This chain joins TRBV5-1 and TRBJ1-1; tentative D call: TRBD1 (6 bases). From germline, CDR1 is SGHRS and CDR2 YFSETQ. This CDR3 has 15 amino acids. Between the trimmed V and J ends, which lost 0 bases and 5 bases, there was a span of 14 bases. Written as DNA, the CDR3 is TGCGCCAGCAGCTTGGTCGGGGGGCCGGAGACTGAAGCTTTCTTT. Translation gives CASSLVGGPETEAFF.

The rearrangement joins TRBV20-1 to TRBJ2-1, with a weak D call TRBD2 (6 bases). The CDR3 consists of 14 residues. The V end lost 4 bases, the J end lost 3 bases, and 13 bases lay between the germline ends. Per the germline V gene, CDR1 is DFQATT and CDR2 is SNEGSKA (reference sequence). The CDR3 DNA reads as TGCAGTGCTACGTCCGGACTACACTACAATGAGCAGTTCTTC. Protein product: CSATSGLHYNEQFF.

V is TRBV18 and J is TRBJ2-5; 8 nucleotides align to TRBD1. With V trimmed by 6 bases and J by 4 bases, 7 bases remained unmatched. The CDR3 covers 14 residues. Germline lookup yields CDR1 KGHSH and CDR2 LQKENI. As DNA, the CDR3 is TGTGCCAGCTCCCCGGACAGGGCGGCAGAGACCCAGTACTTC. Amino acids: CASSPDRAAETQYF.

This chain connects TRBV20-1 to TRBJ1-5; no firm D call. V was shortened by 5 bases and J by 4 bases, with 27 bases between the two germline ends. Germline V CDR1 and CDR2: DFQATT, SNEGSKA (reference sequence). The CDR3 is made up of 18 amino acids. CDR3 sequence: CSAREEGRSVGRNQPQHF. As DNA, the CDR3 is TGCAGTGCTCGCGAGGAAGGGAGGTCGGTAGGGAGGAATCAGCCCCAGCATTTT.

This sequence joins TRBV6-4 and TRBJ2-1, with 8 bases that match TRBD1. CDR1 MRHNA and CDR2 SNTAGT come from the germline V gene. The CDR3 covers 17 residues. After removal of 6 bases from V and 0 bases from J, the junction contained 10 bases not matched to a gene. Here the CDR3 DNA reads TGTGCCAGCAGCTACTCAGGGGGCCCTAGCTCCTACAATGAGCAGTTCTTC. Translating gives CASSYSGGPSSYNEQFF.

Only a few counts were recorded for this clonotype. The V call is TRBV6-1, the J call TRBJ2-5, with 8 bases identical to TRBD1. From germline, CDR1 is MNHNS and CDR2 SASEGT. The CDR3 runs 16 residues. The trim removed 5 bases at V and 1 base at J, leaving 9 bases unmatched. CDR3 protein: CASSQRTGPSQETQYF. Here the CDR3 DNA reads TGTGCCAGCAGTCAAAGGACAGGGCCCTCCCAAGAGACCCAGTACTTC.

V gene TRBV7-2 combines with J gene TRBJ1-1, with a tentative D call TRBD1 (5 bases). The CDR3 is made up of 14 amino acids. The V end was cut by 1 base, the J end by 4 bases, with 10 bases between. Germline CDR1 reads SGHTA; CDR2 reads FQGNSA. The CDR3, as DNA: TGTGCCAGCAGCTTAGATTGGGGGGGCACTGAAGCTTTCTTT. It specifies CASSLDWGGTEAFF. The full variable domain, with the rest looked up from reference TRBV7-2 and TRBJ1-1, is GAGVSQSPSNKVTEKGKDVELRCDPISGHTALYWYRQSLGQGLEFLIYFQGNSAPDKSGLPSDRFSAERTGGSVSTLTIQRTQQEDSAVYLCASSLDWGGTEAFFGQGTRLTVV.

This clonotype showed up just a few times. CDR3: CASSSQGALGTGELFF. The CDR3 DNA reads as TGTGCCAGCAGCTCGCAGGGGGCGCTGGGCACCGGGGAGCTGTTTTTT. The chain uses TRBV5-5 and TRBJ2-2; the match to TRBD1 covers 8 bases. The CDR3 sequence is 16 residues long. V lost 3 bases and J lost 4; bases outside the gene matches: 8. Germline V gene sequence: CDR1 SGHKS, CDR2 YYEKEE (reference sequence). The full variable domain, completed using reference TRBV5-5 and TRBJ2-2, is DAGVTQSPTHLIKTRGQQVTLRCSPISGHKSVSWYQQVLGQGPQFIFQYYEKEERGRGNFPDRFSARQFPNYSSELNVNALLLGDSALYLCASSSQGALGTGELFFGEGSRLTVL.

The genes are TRBV2 and TRBJ1-5, with D tentatively TRBD1 (5 bases). The germline V gene encodes CDR1 SNHLY and CDR2 FYNNEI. The CDR3 is 15 amino acids. V was cut by 7 bases and J by 2 bases, with 15 bases left in between. The CDR3 DNA sequence: TGTGCCAGCACTAAGGGACCCAACGGCAATCAGCCCCAGCATTTT. Translated: CASTKGPNGNQPQHF.

The V and J genes are TRBV20-1 and TRBJ1-5; maybe TRBD1 (5 bases). Trimming shortened V by 5 bases and J by 6 bases, and 17 bases separated the two germline ends. CDR3 length equals 14 residues. Per germline, CDR1 DFQATT and CDR2 SNEGSKA (reference sequence). CDR3 loop: CSAGAQSVSQPQHF. CDR3 DNA: TGCAGTGCTGGGGCGCAGAGCGTGAGTCAGCCCCAGCATTTT.

This chain connects TRBV6-6 to TRBJ1-2; D is uncertain. The germline V and J ends were trimmed by 5 bases and 7 bases, with 14 bases remaining between them. This CDR3 has 13 residues. CDR1 is MNHNY, CDR2 SVGAGI, per germline (reference sequence). The CDR3 DNA reads TGTGCCAGCAGTCTCCAGGACCGAGGTGGCTACACCTTC. Its protein product is CASSLQDRGGYTF.

In this sample, this clonotype turned up many times. As DNA, the CDR3 is TGCGCCAGCAGCTTGATGGACAGCAATGAAAAACTGTTTTTT. Residues: CASSLMDSNEKLFF. The rearrangement links TRBV5-1 to TRBJ1-4; maybe TRBD1 (6 bases). Germline V gene sequence: CDR1 SGHRS, CDR2 YFSETQ. V dropped 1 base and J dropped 5 bases, with 9 bases sitting between them. CDR3 size: 14 residues.

This clonotype appeared many times. V is TRBV29-1 and J is TRBJ2-2; D may be TRBD1 (6 bases). Germline V gene sequence: CDR1 SQVTM, CDR2 ANQGSEA. V lost 7 bases and J 3 bases, leaving 12 bases between the germline ends. The CDR3 loop spans 13 amino acids. The CDR3, as DNA: TGCAGCGCTGCAGGGGATGACACCGGGGAGCTGTTTTTT. This gives the protein CSAAGDDTGELFF.

This chain connects TRBV7-8 to TRBJ2-7; unclear D gene. Per the germline V gene, CDR1 is SGHVS and CDR2 is FQNEAQ. The CDR3 extends over 15 amino acids. Trimming pared 3 bases from V and 1 base from J, leaving 13 bases between. CDR3 region: CASSFRVGLSYEQYF. In DNA, the CDR3 is TGTGCCAGCAGCTTCCGAGTAGGGTTATCCTACGAGCAGTACTTC.

In DNA form, the CDR3 reads TGTGCCAGCAGGGGCGGGAGGAACACCGGGGAGCTGTTTTTT. Amino acids: CASRGGRNTGELFF. This chain joins TRBV7-2 and TRBJ2-2; 7 bases match TRBD2. This CDR3 has 14 residues. V trimming: 6 bases; J trimming: 1 base; junction bases outside the gene matches: 2. From germline, CDR1 is SGHTA and CDR2 FQGNSA.

This chain joins TRBV28 and TRBJ2-2; TRBD2 is a possible D gene (6 bases). V was shortened by 2 bases and J by 0 bases, with 28 bases between the two germline ends. Germline V CDR1 and CDR2: MDHEN, SYDVKM. The CDR3 loop spans 22 amino acids. CDR3 nucleotide sequence: TGTGCCAGCAGTTTAGAGCAGTGGGGAGGCAGATCCAGGCCGTCGAACACCGGGGAGCTGTTTTTT. Protein: CASSLEQWGGRSRPSNTGELFF.

This CDR3 reads CSVGGQGQTQYF. The CDR3, as DNA: TGCAGCGTTGGAGGGCAGGGCCAGACCCAGTACTTC. This sequence joins TRBV29-1 and TRBJ2-5, with D perhaps given as TRBD1 or TRBD2 (5 bases each). CDR1 and CDR2 (germline): SQVTM, ANQGSEA. The V end lost 4 bases, the J end lost 6 bases, and 12 bases lay between the germline ends. The CDR3 consists of 12 residues. Full variable domain (outside the CDR3, taken from reference TRBV29-1 and TRBJ2-5): SAVISQKPSRDICQRGTSLTIQCQVDSQVTMMFWYRQQPGQSLTLIATANQGSEATYESGFVIDKFPISRPNLTFSTLTVSNMSPEDSSIYLCSVGGQGQTQYFGPGTRLLVL.

Remarks on this clonotype: At one end the junction does not follow the germline gene, possibly because of a read error. The genes are TRBV20-1 and TRBJ2-1; 7 bases are shared with TRBD1. Germline CDR1 and CDR2: DFQATT and SNEGSKA (reference sequence). The CDR3 sequence is 17 residues long. The CDR3, as DNA: TGCAGTGCCCTCAAGGGGGCCAGCCCAGGAGCTTACAATGAGCGGTTCTTC. Its protein is CSALKGASPGAYNERFF.

The chain carries TRBV18 and TRBJ1-1, with a weak D call TRBD1 (5 bases). The ends were cut back, 2 bases at V and 8 bases at J, with 15 bases in the middle. CDR1 KGHSH and CDR2 LQKENI come from the germline V gene. The CDR3 consists of 14 residues. The CDR3 DNA sequence: TGTGCCAGCTCACCAACAACCGGGGGACGGGAAGCTTTCTTT. Protein product: CASSPTTGGREAFF.

In this sample, this clonotype turned up a few times. The chain has TRBV3-1 and TRBJ1-1; no reliable D call. The CDR3 contains 14 residues. Between the trimmed V and J ends, which lost 1 base and 1 base, there was a span of 7 bases. Germline V CDR1 and CDR2: LGHDT, YNNKEL (reference sequence). The CDR3 DNA reads as TGTGCCAGCAGCCAAGGGGCCCGGAACACTGAAGCTTTCTTT. It translates to CASSQGARNTEAFF.

This clonotype occurred a few times. This sequence joins TRBV5-6 and TRBJ1-2; 8 nucleotides line up with TRBD1. The germline V gene has CDR1 SGHDT and CDR2 YYEEEE. V shed 5 bases and J 2 bases; nucleotides not matched to a gene: 8. The CDR3 covers 15 residues. The chain's CDR3 is CASSFEDRDNYGYTF. CDR3 bases: TGTGCCAGCAGTTTCGAGGACAGGGACAACTATGGCTACACCTTC. Looking up the rest from reference TRBV5-6 and TRBJ1-2 gives the full variable domain: DAGVTQSPTHLIKTRGQQVTLRCSPKSGHDTVSWYQQALGQGPQFIFQYYEEEERQRGNFPDRFSGHQFPNYSSELNVNALLLGDSALYLCASSFEDRDNYGYTFGSGTRLTVV.